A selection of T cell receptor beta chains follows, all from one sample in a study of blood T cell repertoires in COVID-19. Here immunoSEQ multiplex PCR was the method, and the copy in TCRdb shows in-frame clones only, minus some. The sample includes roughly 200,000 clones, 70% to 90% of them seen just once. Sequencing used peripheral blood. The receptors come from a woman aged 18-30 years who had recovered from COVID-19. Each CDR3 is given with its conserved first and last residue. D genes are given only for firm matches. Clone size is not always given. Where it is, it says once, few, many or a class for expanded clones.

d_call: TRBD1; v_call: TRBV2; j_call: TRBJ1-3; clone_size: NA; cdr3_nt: TGTGCCAGCTCCGACAGGGAAATTAGAAACACCATATATTTT; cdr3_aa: CASSDREIRNTIYF
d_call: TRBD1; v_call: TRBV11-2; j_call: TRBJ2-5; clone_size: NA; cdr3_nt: TGTGCCAGCAGCCTAGGACAGGGGGCGCGGGAGACCCAGTACTTC; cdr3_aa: CASSLGQGARETQYF
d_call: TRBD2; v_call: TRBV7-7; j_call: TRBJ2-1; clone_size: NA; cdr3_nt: TGTGCCAGCAGCTTATTAGCGGGAGAGTACAATGAGCAGTTCTTC; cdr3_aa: CASSLLAGEYNEQFF
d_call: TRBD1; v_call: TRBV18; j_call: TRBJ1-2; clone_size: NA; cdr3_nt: TGTGCCAGCTCACCGGGACAGGGAAATGGCTACACCTTC; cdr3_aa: CASSPGQGNGYTF
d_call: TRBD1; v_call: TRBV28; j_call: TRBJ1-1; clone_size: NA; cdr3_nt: TGTGCCAGCAGGACCCACAGGGGAAGTGAAGAGACTGAAGCTTTCTTT; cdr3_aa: CASRTHRGSEETEAFF
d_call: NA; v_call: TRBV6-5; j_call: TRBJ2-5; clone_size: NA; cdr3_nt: TGTGCCAGCAGTTACTCTGAGCAGGGAAAGACCCAGTACTTC; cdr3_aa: CASSYSEQGKTQYF
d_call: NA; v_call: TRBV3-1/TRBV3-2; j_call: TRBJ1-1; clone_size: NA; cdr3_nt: TGTGCCAGCAGCCAAGCAAGTGGGGGCGCAGCTCTGAATGCTGAAGCTTTCTTT; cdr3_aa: CASSQASGGAALNAEAFF
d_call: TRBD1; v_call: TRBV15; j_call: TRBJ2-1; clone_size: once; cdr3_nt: TGTGCCACCAGCCAACTACCAGGGGGAGATGAGCAGTTCTTC; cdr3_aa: CATSQLPGGDEQFF
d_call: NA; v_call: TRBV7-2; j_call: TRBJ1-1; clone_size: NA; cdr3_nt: TGTGCCAGCAGCTTAGTCAGGACTGAAGCTTTCTTT; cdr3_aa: CASSLVRTEAFF
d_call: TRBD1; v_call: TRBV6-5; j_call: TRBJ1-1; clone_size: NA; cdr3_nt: TGTGCCAGCAGTTACCCCGACAGGGAGGAAGCTTTCTTT; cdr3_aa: CASSYPDREEAFF
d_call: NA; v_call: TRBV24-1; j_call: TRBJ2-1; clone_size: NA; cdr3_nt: TGTGCCACCAGTGATCACCGGGACAACTCCTACAATGAGCAGTTCTTC; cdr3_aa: CATSDHRDNSYNEQFF
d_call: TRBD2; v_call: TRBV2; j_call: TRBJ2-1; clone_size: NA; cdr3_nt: TGTGCCAGCAGTGAAAGCCTAGCGGACTACAATGAGCAGTTCTTC; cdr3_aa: CASSESLADYNEQFF
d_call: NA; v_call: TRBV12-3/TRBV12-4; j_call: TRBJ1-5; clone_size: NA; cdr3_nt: TGTGCCAGCAGTTCAGGGGTCAATCAGCCCCAGCATTTT; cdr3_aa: CASSSGVNQPQHF
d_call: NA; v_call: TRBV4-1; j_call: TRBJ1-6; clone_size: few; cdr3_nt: TGCGCCAGCAGCCAACTAGTCGGACAAGATTCACCCCTCCACTTT; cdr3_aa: CASSQLVGQDSPLHF
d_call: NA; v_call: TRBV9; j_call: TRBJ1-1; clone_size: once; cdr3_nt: TGTGCCAGCAGCGTAGGGCCAAGGACAGACACTGAAGCTTTCTTT; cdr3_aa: CASSVGPRTDTEAFF
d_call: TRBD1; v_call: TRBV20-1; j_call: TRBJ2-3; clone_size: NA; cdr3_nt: TGCAGTGGCACAGGGGCAGATACGCAGTATTTT; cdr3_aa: CSGTGADTQYF
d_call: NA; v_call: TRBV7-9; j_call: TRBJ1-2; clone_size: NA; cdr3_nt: TGTGCCAGCAGCTTAGCGAACCAGTTCTATGGCTACACCTTC; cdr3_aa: CASSLANQFYGYTF
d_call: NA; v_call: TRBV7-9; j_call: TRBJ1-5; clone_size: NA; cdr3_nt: TGTGCCAGCAGTTTAACTAATCAGCCCCAGCATTTT; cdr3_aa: CASSLTNQPQHF
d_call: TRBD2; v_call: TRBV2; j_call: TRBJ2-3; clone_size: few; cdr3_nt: TGTGCCAGCAGCTTCGGACTAGCTAGCACAGATACGCAGTATTTT; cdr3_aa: CASSFGLASTDTQYF
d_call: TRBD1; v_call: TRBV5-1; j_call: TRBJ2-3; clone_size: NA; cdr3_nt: TGCGCCAGCAGCTTGGGCACAGGGGGCGCAAGCACAGATACGCAGTATTTT; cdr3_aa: CASSLGTGGASTDTQYF
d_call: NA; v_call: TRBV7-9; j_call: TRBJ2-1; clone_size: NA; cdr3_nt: TGTGCCAGCAGCACCACGGGACAGGGGGGACTAGCGGTTTACAATGAGCAGTTCTTC; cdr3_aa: CASSTTGQGGLAVYNEQFF
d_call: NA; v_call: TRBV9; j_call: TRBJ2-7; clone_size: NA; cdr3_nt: TGTGCCAGCAGCGTAGTAGAAAGCTCCTACGAGCAGTACTTC; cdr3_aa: CASSVVESSYEQYF
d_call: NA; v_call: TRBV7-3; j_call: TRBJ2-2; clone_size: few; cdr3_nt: TGTGCCAGCAGCTTAACGCCAAGCCCGAACACCGGGGAGCTGTTTTTT; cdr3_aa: CASSLTPSPNTGELFF
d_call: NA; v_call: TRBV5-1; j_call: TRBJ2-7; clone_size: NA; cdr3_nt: TGCGCCAGCAGCTTGGGACAGCTCTACGAGCAGTACTTC; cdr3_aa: CASSLGQLYEQYF
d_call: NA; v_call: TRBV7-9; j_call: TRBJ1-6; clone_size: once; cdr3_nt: TGTGCCAGCAGCCCTTTCAGGGAAGGGGATTCACCCCTCCACTTT; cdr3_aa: CASSPFREGDSPLHF
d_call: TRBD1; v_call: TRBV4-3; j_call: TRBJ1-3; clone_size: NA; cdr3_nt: TGCGCCAGCAGCCAAACGGACAGGGCTGGAAACACCATATATTTT; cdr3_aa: CASSQTDRAGNTIYF
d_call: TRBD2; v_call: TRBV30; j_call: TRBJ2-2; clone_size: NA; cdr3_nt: TGTGCCAGCCGGACTAGCGGGGTGAACACCGGGGAGCTGTTTTTT; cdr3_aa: CASRTSGVNTGELFF
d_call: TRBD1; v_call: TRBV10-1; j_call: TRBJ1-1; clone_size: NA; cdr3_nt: TGCGCCAGCAGTGGCACGAGGGGGCCCAACACTGAAGCTTTCTTT; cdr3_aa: CASSGTRGPNTEAFF
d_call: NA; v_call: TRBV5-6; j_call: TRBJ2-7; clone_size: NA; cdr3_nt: TGTGCCAGCAGCTTTGAGGACAGGGAGGGCGAGCAGTACTTC; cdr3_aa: CASSFEDREGEQYF
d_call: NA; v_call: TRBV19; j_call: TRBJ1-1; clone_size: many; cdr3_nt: TGTGCCAGTAGTGTCCGGGGAGCTTTAGGCACTGAAGCTTTCTTT; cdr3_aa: CASSVRGALGTEAFF
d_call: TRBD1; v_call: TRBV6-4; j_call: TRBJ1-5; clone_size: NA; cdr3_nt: TGTGCCAGCAGTGACTCGAGTCTAGGGGACAGGGGCTCTATTAACAATCAGCCCCAGCATTTT; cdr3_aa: CASSDSSLGDRGSINNQPQHF
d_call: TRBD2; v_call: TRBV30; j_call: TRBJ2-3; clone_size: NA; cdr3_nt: TGTGCCTGGAGTTGGGGGGGACTTAGCACAGATACGCAGTATTTT; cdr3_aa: CAWSWGGLSTDTQYF
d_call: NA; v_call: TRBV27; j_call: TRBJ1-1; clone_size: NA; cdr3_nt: TGTGCCAGCAGTTTAAGGCCGGGGGGGATGAACACTGAAGCTTTCTTT; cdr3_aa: CASSLRPGGMNTEAFF
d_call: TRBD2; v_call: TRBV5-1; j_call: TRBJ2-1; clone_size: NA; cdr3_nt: TGCGCCAGCATCTTAGCGGGGGGCTTGAACAATGAGCAGTTCTTC; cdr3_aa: CASILAGGLNNEQFF
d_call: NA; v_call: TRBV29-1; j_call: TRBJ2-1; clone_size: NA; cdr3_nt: TGCAGCGTTGAATTGAGACAGCTTATCTACAATGAGCAGTTCTTC; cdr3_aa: CSVELRQLIYNEQFF
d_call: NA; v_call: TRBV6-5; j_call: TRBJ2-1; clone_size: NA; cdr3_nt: TGTGCCAGTGGAGATGGCTACAATGAGCAGTTCTTC; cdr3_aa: CASGDGYNEQFF
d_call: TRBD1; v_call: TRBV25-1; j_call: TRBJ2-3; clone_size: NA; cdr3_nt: TGTGCCAGCAGCCAAAAGCCGGGGACAGGCGTCGGAGAAGATACGCAGTATTTT; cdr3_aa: CASSQKPGTGVGEDTQYF
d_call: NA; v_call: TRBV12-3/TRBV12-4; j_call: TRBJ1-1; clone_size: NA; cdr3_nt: TGTGCCAGCAGTGCCAGGGTTTTTGAAGCTTTCTTT; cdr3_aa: CASSARVFEAFF
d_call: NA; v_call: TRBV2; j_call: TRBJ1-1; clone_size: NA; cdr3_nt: TGTGCCAGCAGTGTCGCAGGGGTCCTCAACACTGAAGCTTTCTTT; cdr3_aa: CASSVAGVLNTEAFF
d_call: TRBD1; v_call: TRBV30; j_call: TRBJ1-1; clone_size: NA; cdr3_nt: TGTGCCTGGAGTGTATGGACAGGGGAGCGGGGCACTGAAGCTTTCTTT; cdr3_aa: CAWSVWTGERGTEAFF